These T cell receptor beta chains were read from a single sample in a study of cytomegalovirus exposure and HLA in healthy donors. Repertoires were generated with immunoSEQ multiplex PCR, while TCRdb's copy carries only in-frame clones and drops some. In the table there are a few hundred thousand clones, 70% to 80% of which are singletons. What was sequenced was PBMCs. These receptors were obtained from a man aged 40-55 years in good health and CMV-seronegative. CDR3s include the opening cysteine and the closing phenylalanine or tryptophan. D genes are given only for firm matches. Clone size is given for some rows only: seen once, a few or many times, or a class if the clone is expanded.

J,size,D,V,DNA,CDR3
TRBJ2-1,once,TRBD2,TRBV13,TGTGCCAGCAGCTCCCAGCGGACTAGCGCCTTTAATGAGCAGTTCTTC,CASSSQRTSAFNEQFF
TRBJ1-1,.,.,TRBV2,TGTGCCAGCGTCCAAGGAGGCACTGAAGCTTTCTTT,CASVQGGTEAFF
TRBJ2-5,.,TRBD1,TRBV11-1,TGTGCCAGCAGCCACGGGACAGACCAAGAGACCCAGTACTTC,CASSHGTDQETQYF
TRBJ2-1,.,.,TRBV27,TGTGCCAGCAGTTTTAATTCCCGGGAGAGAGAGAAGCAGTTCTTC,CASSFNSREREKQFF
TRBJ2-2,.,.,TRBV9,TGTGCCAGCAGCGTAGTAGCTGGCGGGGAGCTGTTTTTT,CASSVVAGGELFF
TRBJ2-5,.,TRBD2,TRBV5-6,TGTGCCAGCAGCCCCGGACTAGCTGAGACCCAGTACTTC,CASSPGLAETQYF
TRBJ1-5,once,TRBD1,TRBV29-1,TGCAGCGCAGAGGGGGCCCCTGGTCAGCCCCAGCATTTT,CSAEGAPGQPQHF
TRBJ2-1,.,.,TRBV7-2,TGTGCCAGCAGGAGCGGAAAGGGCTCCTACAATGAGCAGTTCTTC,CASRSGKGSYNEQFF
TRBJ1-1,.,.,TRBV27,TGTGCCAGCAGTTTATCGCCGCCATCGGGCACTGAAGCTTTCTTT,CASSLSPPSGTEAFF
TRBJ1-6,.,.,TRBV30,TGTGCCTGGAGTCCACCGTGGGGCAGATCCCTCCACTTT,CAWSPPWGRSLHF
TRBJ2-5,.,.,TRBV6-5,TGTGCCAGCAGACGATTGGGCCTACGGGAGACCCAGTACTTC,CASRRLGLRETQYF
TRBJ1-1,.,.,TRBV18,TGTGCCAGCTCAATGGCAGGGAGGTTTACTGAAGCTTTCTTT,CASSMAGRFTEAFF
TRBJ2-7,few,.,TRBV10-2,TGCGCCAGCACCGAGACTCGACACGAGCAGTACTTC,CASTETRHEQYF
TRBJ1-1,few,.,TRBV10-3,TGTGCCATCAGCGCCGGGACATTGAACACTGAAGCTTTCTTT,CAISAGTLNTEAFF
TRBJ1-1,.,TRBD1,TRBV7-8,TGTGCCAGCAGCCACGGGACAGGGGGCACTGAAGCTTTCTTT,CASSHGTGGTEAFF
TRBJ1-5,.,.,TRBV18,TGTGCCAGCTCGCTACGCAGCCAGGGGCAGCCCCAGCATTTT,CASSLRSQGQPQHF
TRBJ1-5,.,.,TRBV18,TGTGCCAGCTCACCACAGGGGAATCAGCCCCAGCATTTT,CASSPQGNQPQHF
TRBJ2-1,.,.,TRBV27,TGTGCCAGCAGTTTAGTACGGGGGAATGAGCAGTTCTTC,CASSLVRGNEQFF
TRBJ2-1,.,.,TRBV7-9,TGTGCCAGCAGCTTACAAGCGGAGCAGTTCTTC,CASSLQAEQFF
TRBJ1-5,.,.,TRBV19,TGTGCCAGTAGTTCGGGGACGGACTACAATCAGCCCCAGCATTTT,CASSSGTDYNQPQHF
TRBJ2-7,few,.,TRBV9,TGTGCCAGCAGTCGCCCCGGAGGCTCCTACGAGCAGTACTTC,CASSRPGGSYEQYF
TRBJ1-2,.,.,TRBV13,TGTGCCAGCAGCTTAGAGCAGGGCGACTATGGCTACACCTTC,CASSLEQGDYGYTF
TRBJ1-5,.,.,TRBV19,TGTGCCAGTAGTATAGATACGGTAAAAGATAGCAATCAGCCCCAGCATTTT,CASSIDTVKDSNQPQHF
TRBJ2-1,.,.,TRBV11-2,TGTGCCAGCAGCTTAGATGTGGCAGGGAAAGATGAGCAGTTCTTC,CASSLDVAGKDEQFF
TRBJ1-2,.,.,TRBV7-2,TGTGCCAGCAGCTTACTCCCGGGATCAAACTATGGCTACACCTTC,CASSLLPGSNYGYTF
TRBJ2-4,.,TRBD2,TRBV9,TGTGCCAGCAGCGTAGGGGAGGGGAACATTCAGTACTTC,CASSVGEGNIQYF
TRBJ2-7,.,.,TRBV28,TGTGCCAGCAGTCCAACAGGGTTGCTCTACGAGCAGTACTTC,CASSPTGLLYEQYF
TRBJ2-7,.,.,TRBV28,TGTGCCAGCAGCCCAGGGGTCTACGAGCAGTACTTC,CASSPGVYEQYF
TRBJ1-4,.,.,TRBV4-2,TGTGCCAGCAGCCAAGATTCCCGTAATGAAAAACTGTTTTTT,CASSQDSRNEKLFF
TRBJ1-5,.,TRBD1,TRBV6-1,TGTGCCAGCAGTGAAGTATCGCAGGGGGTTCAGCCCCAGCATTTT,CASSEVSQGVQPQHF
TRBJ2-3,.,.,TRBV6-1,TGTGCCAGCAGTGACCCCTTGGAGTCAGCGCAGTATTTT,CASSDPLESAQYF
TRBJ2-3,.,TRBD2,TRBV2,TGTGCCAGCAGTGAAGCGCACCGGAGTAGCGGGGGGGCGAGAGATACGCAGTATTTT,CASSEAHRSSGGARDTQYF
TRBJ1-1,.,.,TRBV7-2,TGTGCCAGCAGCTTAGGCGATAACACTGAAGCTTTCTTT,CASSLGDNTEAFF
TRBJ1-3,.,TRBD1,TRBV9,TGTGCCAGCTCTACTACGACAGGGATGAACACCATATATTTT,CASSTTTGMNTIYF
TRBJ2-1,.,TRBD2,TRBV9,TGTGCCAGCAGCTCTCTCTCGGGACTAGCGGGGCACAATGAGCAGTTCTTC,CASSSLSGLAGHNEQFF
TRBJ1-6,.,.,TRBV9,TGTGCCAGCAGCCCTACACAGGATAATTCACCCCTCCACTTT,CASSPTQDNSPLHF
TRBJ2-5,.,TRBD2,TRBV14,TGTGCCAGCAGCCAAGGGCCACTAGCGGTGCGGGAAACCCAGTACTTC,CASSQGPLAVRETQYF
TRBJ1-1,.,.,TRBV6-5,TGTGCCAGCAGTTCGTTTTACAGATCCACTGAAGCTTTCTTT,CASSSFYRSTEAFF
TRBJ1-2,.,TRBD1,TRBV27,TGTGCCAGCAGCCCCGAATCTCCCGGGACAGACAACTATGGCTACACCTTC,CASSPESPGTDNYGYTF